This T cell receptor beta chain is drawn from a study of early T cells in non-severe SARS-CoV-2 infection. Study-wide context: Sequencing used unsorted whole-blood bulk RNA, so chains lack pairing. Study findings and constraints: The matching step, a VDJdb search, favored anti-spike CD8 responses and missed private and CD4 specificities.

A remark on this clonotype: The antigen is not known.

Each single cDNA molecule received a unique molecular identifier. TCRdb re-analysed the 5' RACE reads in MiXCR, keeping a single row per CDR3 protein. This sample yields about 61,000 distinct CDR3 sequences, of which about 12% are seen a single time; approximately 1.2% belongs to the top ten. This TCR was recovered from an adult who was a healthcare worker with PCR-confirmed SARS-CoV-2 infection or an uninfected control (not recorded which). The donor label of this sample is uncertain. The sequencing here drew on whole blood, taken at baseline.

The CDR3 loop is CASISRDRGHAFF. CDR3 sequence (DNA): TGTGCCAGCATCTCCCGTGACAGGGGCCACGCTTTCTTT. The rearrangement uses TRBV2 and TRBJ1-1, with 8 nucleotides matching TRBD1. CDR1 and CDR2 (germline): SNHLY, FYNNEI. Trimming removed 7 bases from V and 11 bases from J; junction bases left unmatched: 12. The CDR3 length is 13 residues. The entire variable domain, with the rest obtained from reference TRBV2 and TRBJ1-1, is as follows: EPEVTQTPSHQVTQMGQEVILRCVPISNHLYFYWYRQILGQKVEFLVSFYNNEISEKSEIFDDQFSVERPDGSNFTLKIRSTKLEDSAMYFCASISRDRGHAFFGQGTRLTVV.